These 10 T cell receptor beta chains were sequenced from one sample in a study of chemoradiotherapy in HPV16-positive cancers. The protocol was immunoSEQ multiplex PCR, while the TCRdb copy is restricted to in-frame clones and leaves out a portion. The table has 12,000 or so clones, approximately 87% seen once. This specimen was blood, taken from a patient who underwent chemoradiotherapy. These receptor sequences come from a human donor with HPV-associated anogenital cancer.

The chain combines TRBV2 with TRBJ1-1; D not certain. The germline V gene encodes CDR1 SNHLY and CDR2 FYNNEI. V dropped 5 bases and J dropped 0 bases, with 7 bases sitting between them. The CDR3 contains 13 residues. The CDR3 DNA reads as TGTGCCAGCAGTCCCCAGTTGAACACTGAAGCTTTCTTT. Translated: CASSPQLNTEAFF.

Remarks on this clone: At the DNA level, this CDR3 is encoded by other sequences in the same sample as well. V and J are TRBV4-3 and TRBJ1-2; TRBD1 might be the D (6 bases). This CDR3 is 14 amino acids long. The V gene lost 1 base and the J gene lost 7 bases, with 13 bases spanning the gap. Per the germline V gene, CDR1 is LGHNA and CDR2 is YSLEER. The CDR3 sequence: CASSQVTGAGGYTF. CDR3 coding DNA: TGCGCCAGCAGCCAAGTAACGGGGGCGGGTGGCTACACCTTC.

CDR3 nucleotides: TGTGCCACCGCGTACAGGGGCCAAGAGACCCAGTACTTC. Its protein product is CATAYRGQETQYF. This chain connects TRBV7-2 to TRBJ2-5, with 7 bases aligning to TRBD1. There are 13 residues in the CDR3. Germline CDR1 reads SGHTA; CDR2 reads FQGNSA. Trimming removed 10 bases from V and 1 base from J; junction bases left unmatched: 6.

The chain couples TRBV27 to TRBJ2-7; TRBD1 matches at 7 bases. The germline gives CDR1 MNHEY, CDR2 SMNVEV (reference sequence). V was pared by 1 base and J by 0 bases, with 3 bases of the junction left unmatched. This CDR3 has 15 amino acids. This CDR3 reads CASSLLGQFSYEQYF. The CDR3 region has the DNA TGTGCCAGCAGTTTATTGGGACAGTTCTCCTACGAGCAGTACTTC.

This CDR3 is CSVGGSNQPQHF. The CDR3 DNA reads TGCAGCGTTGGCGGTAGCAATCAGCCCCAGCATTTT. This sequence joins TRBV29-1 and TRBJ1-5; unclear D gene. The CDR3 extends over 12 amino acids. V lost 4 bases and J 0 bases, leaving 4 bases between the germline ends. Germline V CDR1 and CDR2: SQVTM, ANQGSEA.

This chain links TRBV27 with TRBJ2-6, with D uncertain. V was clipped by 8 bases and J by 0 bases, with 8 bases between them. Germline-derived CDR1 and CDR2 are MNHEY and SMNVEV (reference sequence). There are 14 residues in the CDR3. The DNA of the CDR3 is TGTGCCAGCGGGTCGGACTCTGGGGCCAACGTCCTGACTTTC. This sequence encodes CASGSDSGANVLTF.

The chain employs TRBV30 and TRBJ1-1, with D maybe TRBD1 (5 bases). The CDR3 runs 13 residues. Per germline, CDR1 GTSNPN and CDR2 SVGIG (reference sequence). V was shortened by 2 bases and J by 6 bases, with 13 bases between the two germline ends. The CDR3 here is CAWSTGWGAEAFF. CDR3 in DNA: TGTGCCTGGAGTACAGGATGGGGCGCTGAAGCTTTCTTT.

This chain uses TRBV18 with TRBJ1-4; 7 nucleotides align to TRBD1. The V and J ends lost 1 base and 6 bases, in that order; junction bases with no gene match: 5. The CDR3 has 15 residues. Germline CDR1 KGHSH, CDR2 LQKENI. The CDR3 is CASSPQQGGDEKLFF. The CDR3, as DNA: TGTGCCAGCTCACCACAGCAGGGGGGTGATGAAAAACTGTTTTTT. The whole variable domain, remainder taken from reference TRBV18 and TRBJ1-4, is NAGVMQNPRHLVRRRGQEARLRCSPMKGHSHVYWYRQLPEEGLKFMVYLQKENIIDESGMPKERFSAEFPKEGPSILRIQQVVRGDSAAYFCASSPQQGGDEKLFFGSGTQLSVL.

This clone was seen a single time. The V call is TRBV7-2, the J call TRBJ2-5; 8 bases are a match to TRBD1. The CDR3 covers 16 residues. The germline V gene has CDR1 SGHTA and CDR2 FQGNSA. The ends lost 4 bases at V and 1 base at J; junction bases unmatched: 8. CDR3: CASSSTGAYSQETQYF. The CDR3 DNA is TGTGCCAGCAGCTCGACAGGGGCCTACTCCCAAGAGACCCAGTACTTC.

Turning to this clone: One end of the junction is discordant with germline, which a read error may explain. Within the sample, other DNA sequences also encode this same CDR3. The chain couples TRBV7-3 to TRBJ2-2; 7 nucleotides align to TRBD1. CDR1 SGHTA and CDR2 FQGTGA come from the germline V gene. This CDR3 region has 16 residues. The CDR3 protein is CASSTGPRGRTGELFF. The CDR3 coding sequence is TGTGCTAGCAGTACAGGGCCAAGGGGGCGAACCGGGGAGCTGTTTTTT.